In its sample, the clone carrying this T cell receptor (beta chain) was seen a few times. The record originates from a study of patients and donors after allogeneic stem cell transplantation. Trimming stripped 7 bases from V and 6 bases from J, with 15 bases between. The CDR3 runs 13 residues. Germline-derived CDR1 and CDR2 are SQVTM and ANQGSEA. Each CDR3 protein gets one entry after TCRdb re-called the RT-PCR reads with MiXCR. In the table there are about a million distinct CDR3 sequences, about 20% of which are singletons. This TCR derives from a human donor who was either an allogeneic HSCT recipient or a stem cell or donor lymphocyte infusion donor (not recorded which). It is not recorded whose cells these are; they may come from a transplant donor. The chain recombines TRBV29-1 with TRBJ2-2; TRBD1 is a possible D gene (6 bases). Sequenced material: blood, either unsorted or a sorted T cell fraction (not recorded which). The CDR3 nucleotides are TGCAGCGGGATTGTGGGGGCATCCGGGGAGCTGTTTTTT. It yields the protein CSGIVGASGELFF.